The 22 T cell receptor beta chains given below trace back to one sample, sequenced in a study of T cells in Graves' hyperthyroidism and ophthalmopathy. The investigators amplified TCR beta CDR3 regions from RNA transcripts. TCR CDR3 regions were first amplified by RT-PCR with HTBI primers. TCRdb re-called the multiplex PCR reads with MiXCR, one entry per CDR3 protein. The repertoire holds around 420,000 distinct CDR3 sequences, with around 13% as singletons. Sequencing was carried out using blood. The receptor set was obtained from a woman between 18 and 30 years old with Graves' hyperthyroidism.

The sample holds a few counts of this clonotype. This chain joins TRBV9 and TRBJ2-6; 7 nucleotides match TRBD1. CDR1 is SGDLS and CDR2 is YYNGEE in the germline V gene. The ends lost 4 bases at V and 3 bases at J; junction bases unmatched: 4. CDR3 size: 15 residues. The DNA for the CDR3 is TGTGCCAGCAGCACGCGGACAGGTGGGGCCAACGTCCTGACTTTC. Translating gives CASSTRTGGANVLTF.

This clonotype was counted once. The junction does not match germline at one end; this may be a read error. The chain uses TRBV15 and TRBJ2-1, with 10 bases lining up with TRBD2. The germline gives CDR1 LNHNV, CDR2 YYDKDF (reference sequence). CDR3 length equals 21 residues. CDR3: CAASRDQIGTYGLAEHNEQFF. Here the CDR3 DNA reads TGTGCCGCCAGCAGAGACCAGATCGGGACTTACGGACTAGCGGAACACAATGAGCAGTTCTTC.

There are many counts of this clonotype. J is TRBJ2-2 and V is TRBV2; no firm D call. From germline, CDR1 is SNHLY and CDR2 FYNNEI. This CDR3 region has 12 residues. V was pared by 8 bases and J by 6 bases, with 10 bases between. The CDR3 coding sequence is TGTGCCAGCCACATCGGGTCCGGGGAGCTGTTTTTT. The encoded protein is CASHIGSGELFF.

This clonotype was counted ten times or more. V usage is TRBV20-1 and J usage is TRBJ2-1; D unresolved. The CDR3 runs to 13 residues. Germline CDR1 and CDR2: DFQATT and SNEGSKA (reference sequence). The V end was cut by 2 bases, the J end by 8 bases, with 13 bases between. The CDR3 sequence: CSARRHSGDEQFF. CDR3 DNA sequence: TGCAGTGCTAGAAGACACTCTGGGGATGAGCAGTTCTTC.

The table lists this clonotype with many counts. DNA for the CDR3: TGTGCCAGCAGCCAAGATGGTGGCACTGAAGCTTTCTTT. It yields the protein CASSQDGGTEAFF. The gene calls are TRBV3-1 and TRBJ1-1, with no clear D. Germline V gene data show CDR1 as LGHDT and CDR2 as YNNKEL (reference sequence). Trimming left V 0 bases short and J 4 bases short, with 6 bases between. The CDR3 consists of 13 residues.

This clonotype was found many times. The V gene is TRBV2, the J gene TRBJ1-3; perhaps TRBD1 as D (5 bases). The germline CDR1 and CDR2 sequences are SNHLY and FYNNEI. V gave up 5 bases and J gave up 0 bases, with 11 bases separating them. The CDR3 has 15 amino acids. CDR3 in DNA: TGTGCCAGCAGTCCGGGACCGAACTCTGGAAACACCATATATTTT. Encoded protein: CASSPGPNSGNTIYF.

The chain combines TRBV5-6 with TRBJ1-1; D is possibly TRBD1 (6 bases). Trimming took off 2 bases at V and 2 bases at J, with 13 bases between the two ends. The CDR3 is 15 residues long. Germline V lookup: CDR1 SGHDT, CDR2 YYEEEE. CDR3 coding DNA: TGTGCCAGCAGCTTCCGGACAGCCGCAAACACTGAAGCTTTCTTT. Its protein product is CASSFRTAANTEAFF. The full variable domain, its missing parts supplied by reference TRBV5-6 and TRBJ1-1, is DAGVTQSPTHLIKTRGQQVTLRCSPKSGHDTVSWYQQALGQGPQFIFQYYEEEERQRGNFPDRFSGHQFPNYSSELNVNALLLGDSALYLCASSFRTAANTEAFFGQGTRLTVV.

This clonotype was observed many times. The chain combines TRBV29-1 with TRBJ2-5; D is unclear. CDR3 length: 13 residues. Germline assignment: CDR1 SQVTM and CDR2 ANQGSEA. V was cut by 2 bases and J by 4 bases, with 11 bases left in between. The CDR3 loop reads CSVEKFFGETQYF. For the CDR3, the DNA is TGCAGCGTTGAAAAGTTTTTCGGAGAGACCCAGTACTTC.

This sequence joins TRBV29-1 and TRBJ2-2, with 8 bases identical to TRBD1. Germline V lookup: CDR1 SQVTM, CDR2 ANQGSEA. V lost 3 bases, J lost 3 bases, and 0 bases stayed unmatched. The CDR3 has 13 residues. DNA of the CDR3: TGCAGCGTTGACAGGGGGCACACCGGGGAGCTGTTTTTT. This codes for CSVDRGHTGELFF.

This clonotype was seen a few times. A junction end diverges from the germline sequence, so it may reflect a read error. The genes are TRBV6-1 and TRBJ2-5, with 9 bases fitting TRBD2. CDR1 and CDR2 (germline): MNHNS, SASEGT. The CDR3 totals 14 residues. The CDR3 bases are TGTGCCTGCAGGGAACTAGCGGGTGGCGAGACCCAGTACTTC. Its translation is CACRELAGGETQYF.

This clonotype was counted ten times or more. The rearrangement uses TRBV5-1 and TRBJ1-1; D is uncertain. The germline V and J ends were trimmed by 0 bases and 0 bases, with 9 bases remaining between them. The CDR3 is 15 residues long. CDR1 and CDR2 from the germline V gene are SGHRS and YFSETQ. CDR3 sequence: CASSLGATVNTEAFF. CDR3 bases: TGCGCCAGCAGCTTGGGGGCTACAGTGAACACTGAAGCTTTCTTT.

This clonotype was observed a few times. J is TRBJ2-7 and V is TRBV12-3 or TRBV12-4, with 7 nucleotides matching TRBD2. V lost 4 bases and J lost 4; bases outside the gene matches: 13. This CDR3 spans 16 amino acids. CDR3 sequence reads: CASSSMIGTTLYEQYF. DNA for the CDR3: TGTGCCAGCAGTTCAATGATCGGGACTACCCTATACGAGCAGTACTTC.

This clonotype was seen many times. J is TRBJ2-7 and V is TRBV11-2, with D perhaps matching TRBD2 (6 bases). The germline gives CDR1 SGHAT, CDR2 FQNNGV. This CDR3 spans 15 amino acids. V was clipped by 1 base and J by 3 bases, with 13 bases between them. CDR3 coding DNA: TGTGCCAGCAGCTTAGGTACTAGCCCTCACTACGAGCAGTACTTC. Translation gives CASSLGTSPHYEQYF. The variable domain in full, completed from reference TRBV11-2 and TRBJ2-7, reads EAGVAQSPRYKIIEKRQSVAFWCNPISGHATLYWYQQILGQGPKLLIQFQNNGVVDDSQLPKDRFSAERLKGVDSTLKIQPAKLEDSAVYLCASSLGTSPHYEQYFGPGTRLTVT.

V gene TRBV20-1 combines with J gene TRBJ2-4; 13 positions agree with TRBD2. Germline assignment: CDR1 DFQATT and CDR2 SNEGSKA (reference sequence). The CDR3 consists of 16 residues. J lost 3 bases, V lost 5 bases, and 7 bases had no gene match. CDR3 protein: CSALRLAGGDKNIQYF. The CDR3 DNA reads TGCAGTGCTCTACGACTAGCGGGAGGTGACAAAAACATTCAGTACTTC.

This clonotype was seen many times. The chain couples TRBV27 to TRBJ2-1, with a possible D match to TRBD1 (5 bases). The CDR3 totals 12 residues. The V gene's germline CDR1 is MNHEY and CDR2 SMNVEV (reference sequence). V was clipped by 5 bases and J by 11 bases, with 13 bases between them. The CDR3 here is CASSTNSGKQFF. In DNA form, the CDR3 reads TGTGCCAGCAGTACAAACTCAGGGAAGCAGTTCTTC.

The table lists this clonotype with many counts. The chain links TRBV3-1 to TRBJ2-1, with D perhaps matching TRBD2 (6 bases). The CDR3 runs 18 residues. V gave up 1 base and J gave up 4 bases, with 20 bases separating them. Germline CDR1 reads LGHDT; CDR2 reads YNNKEL (reference sequence). The CDR3 here is CASSQGNLGTAIYNEQFF. The CDR3 region has the DNA TGTGCCAGCAGCCAAGGGAACCTCGGGACTGCAATATACAATGAGCAGTTCTTC.

This clonotype has at least ten counts. This chain joins TRBV6-2 or TRBV6-3 and TRBJ2-1; the match to TRBD2 covers 7 bases. The germline gives CDR1 MNHEY, CDR2 SVGEGT. CDR3 length equals 17 residues. With V trimmed by 2 bases and J by 0 bases, 7 bases remained unmatched. The CDR3 region has the DNA TGTGCCAGCAGTTACACATTAGCGGGTAGCTCCTACAATGAGCAGTTCTTC. This translates into CASSYTLAGSSYNEQFF.

This clonotype was seen many times. V gene TRBV18 combines with J gene TRBJ1-1, with 8 bases aligning to TRBD1. CDR1 and CDR2 (germline): KGHSH, LQKENI. The CDR3 has 15 amino acids. Trimming cost V 5 bases and J 0 bases; bases outside gene matches: 5. CDR3 coding DNA: TGTGCCAGCTCAATGTCGGACAGGGTGAACACTGAAGCTTTCTTT. Translated, it gives CASSMSDRVNTEAFF. Looking up the rest from reference TRBV18 and TRBJ1-1 gives the full variable domain: NAGVMQNPRHLVRRRGQEARLRCSPMKGHSHVYWYRQLPEEGLKFMVYLQKENIIDESGMPKERFSAEFPKEGPSILRIQQVVRGDSAAYFCASSMSDRVNTEAFFGQGTRLTVV.

This clonotype was found many times. The V and J genes are TRBV5-1 and TRBJ2-1; 7 bases map to TRBD2. Germline loops: CDR1 SGHRS, CDR2 YFSETQ. J was trimmed by 4 bases and V by 2 bases; bases with no gene match: 9. The CDR3 consists of 16 residues. DNA of the CDR3: TGCGCCAGCAGCTTTGGGGCGGGAGCCATTTACAATGAGCAGTTCTTC. Its translation: CASSFGAGAIYNEQFF.

Regarding this clonotype: A much larger clone sits a single nucleotide away, making a read error possible. The chain recombines TRBV12-3 or TRBV12-4 with TRBJ1-1, with D possibly being TRBD1 (6 bases). The V end was cut by 3 bases, the J end by 10 bases, with 15 bases between. The CDR3 spans 13 residues. The CDR3 sequence is CASSLYRVSGAFF. The CDR3 nucleotides read TGTGCCAGCAGTTTGTACAGGGTCTCTGGAGCTTTCTTT.

This clonotype was recorded at least ten times. CDR3 in DNA: TGTGCCAGCAGCCAACAGGGGGTGGTTGGCTACACCTTC. Its translation: CASSQQGVVGYTF. The chain has TRBV3-1 and TRBJ1-2, with 7 bases aligning to TRBD1. CDR3 length: 13 residues. The trim removed 2 bases at V and 7 bases at J, leaving 4 bases unmatched. CDR1 and CDR2 (germline): LGHDT, YNNKEL (reference sequence).

This chain joins TRBV7-9 and TRBJ2-3; D assignment may be TRBD1 or TRBD2 (5 bases each). The germline V and J ends were trimmed by 5 bases and 3 bases, with 15 bases remaining between them. CDR1 is SEHNR, CDR2 FQNEAQ, per germline (reference sequence). This CDR3 is built from 15 residues. In DNA, the CDR3 is TGTGCCAGCAGCCGTAGACGGGGCGCAACAGATACGCAGTATTTT. Its translation: CASSRRRGATDTQYF.